This T cell receptor (beta chain) was documented in a study of blood T cell repertoires in COVID-19. Whole-study context: Donors in the United States, Italy and Spain gave samples during acute or convalescent COVID-19. T cells, B-cell-depleted T cells, or PBMCs supplied cDNA or gDNA.

Per germline, CDR1 MNHEY and CDR2 SVGEGT. The CDR3 has 13 amino acids, counting both end residues. In the authors' methods: Amplified reference gene primers provided the basis for estimating nucleated cell counts. TCRdb keeps only in-frame clones here, not all; method: immunoSEQ multiplex PCR. V and J calls and clone size come straight from that table; D and trimming were deduced from the DNA. Here the sample spans some 150,000 clones, just under 85% being singletons. With regard to this clone: Because the CDR3's place on the DNA is in doubt, the DNA is left out and the CDR3 is given as listed by TCRdb.

The genes are TRBV6-2 or TRBV6-3 and TRBJ1-2. The sequence was obtained from a woman aged 40 to 50 with active or convalescent COVID-19. The sample was peripheral blood. The chain's CDR3 is CASSYRDFRGYTF.